This T cell receptor (beta chain) emerged from a study of cytotoxic CD8 clonotypes in ibrutinib-treated CLL. V lost 1 base, J lost 0 bases, and 7 bases lay in between. CDR1 and CDR2 (germline): SGDLS, YYNGEE. The CDR3 length is 15 residues. TCRdb's copy holds only in-frame clones and misses some; the assay was immunoSEQ multiplex PCR. The sample shows 200,000 to 250,000 clones, 70% of them seen only once. The genes are TRBV9 and TRBJ1-4; D call uncertain. This sequence originates from a human donor with chronic lymphocytic leukemia. The sample consisted of PBMCs, taken after 24 months of ibrutinib treatment. Written as DNA, the CDR3 is TGTGCCAGCAGCGTATTTGGGGCAACTAATGAAAAACTGTTTTTT. This sequence encodes CASSVFGATNEKLFF. Full variable domain (rest looked up from reference TRBV9 and TRBJ1-4): DSGVTQTPKHLITATGQRVTLRCSPRSGDLSVYWYQQSLDQGLQFLIQYYNGEERAKGNILERFSAQQFPDLHSELNLSSLELGDSALYFCASSVFGATNEKLFFGSGTQLSVL.